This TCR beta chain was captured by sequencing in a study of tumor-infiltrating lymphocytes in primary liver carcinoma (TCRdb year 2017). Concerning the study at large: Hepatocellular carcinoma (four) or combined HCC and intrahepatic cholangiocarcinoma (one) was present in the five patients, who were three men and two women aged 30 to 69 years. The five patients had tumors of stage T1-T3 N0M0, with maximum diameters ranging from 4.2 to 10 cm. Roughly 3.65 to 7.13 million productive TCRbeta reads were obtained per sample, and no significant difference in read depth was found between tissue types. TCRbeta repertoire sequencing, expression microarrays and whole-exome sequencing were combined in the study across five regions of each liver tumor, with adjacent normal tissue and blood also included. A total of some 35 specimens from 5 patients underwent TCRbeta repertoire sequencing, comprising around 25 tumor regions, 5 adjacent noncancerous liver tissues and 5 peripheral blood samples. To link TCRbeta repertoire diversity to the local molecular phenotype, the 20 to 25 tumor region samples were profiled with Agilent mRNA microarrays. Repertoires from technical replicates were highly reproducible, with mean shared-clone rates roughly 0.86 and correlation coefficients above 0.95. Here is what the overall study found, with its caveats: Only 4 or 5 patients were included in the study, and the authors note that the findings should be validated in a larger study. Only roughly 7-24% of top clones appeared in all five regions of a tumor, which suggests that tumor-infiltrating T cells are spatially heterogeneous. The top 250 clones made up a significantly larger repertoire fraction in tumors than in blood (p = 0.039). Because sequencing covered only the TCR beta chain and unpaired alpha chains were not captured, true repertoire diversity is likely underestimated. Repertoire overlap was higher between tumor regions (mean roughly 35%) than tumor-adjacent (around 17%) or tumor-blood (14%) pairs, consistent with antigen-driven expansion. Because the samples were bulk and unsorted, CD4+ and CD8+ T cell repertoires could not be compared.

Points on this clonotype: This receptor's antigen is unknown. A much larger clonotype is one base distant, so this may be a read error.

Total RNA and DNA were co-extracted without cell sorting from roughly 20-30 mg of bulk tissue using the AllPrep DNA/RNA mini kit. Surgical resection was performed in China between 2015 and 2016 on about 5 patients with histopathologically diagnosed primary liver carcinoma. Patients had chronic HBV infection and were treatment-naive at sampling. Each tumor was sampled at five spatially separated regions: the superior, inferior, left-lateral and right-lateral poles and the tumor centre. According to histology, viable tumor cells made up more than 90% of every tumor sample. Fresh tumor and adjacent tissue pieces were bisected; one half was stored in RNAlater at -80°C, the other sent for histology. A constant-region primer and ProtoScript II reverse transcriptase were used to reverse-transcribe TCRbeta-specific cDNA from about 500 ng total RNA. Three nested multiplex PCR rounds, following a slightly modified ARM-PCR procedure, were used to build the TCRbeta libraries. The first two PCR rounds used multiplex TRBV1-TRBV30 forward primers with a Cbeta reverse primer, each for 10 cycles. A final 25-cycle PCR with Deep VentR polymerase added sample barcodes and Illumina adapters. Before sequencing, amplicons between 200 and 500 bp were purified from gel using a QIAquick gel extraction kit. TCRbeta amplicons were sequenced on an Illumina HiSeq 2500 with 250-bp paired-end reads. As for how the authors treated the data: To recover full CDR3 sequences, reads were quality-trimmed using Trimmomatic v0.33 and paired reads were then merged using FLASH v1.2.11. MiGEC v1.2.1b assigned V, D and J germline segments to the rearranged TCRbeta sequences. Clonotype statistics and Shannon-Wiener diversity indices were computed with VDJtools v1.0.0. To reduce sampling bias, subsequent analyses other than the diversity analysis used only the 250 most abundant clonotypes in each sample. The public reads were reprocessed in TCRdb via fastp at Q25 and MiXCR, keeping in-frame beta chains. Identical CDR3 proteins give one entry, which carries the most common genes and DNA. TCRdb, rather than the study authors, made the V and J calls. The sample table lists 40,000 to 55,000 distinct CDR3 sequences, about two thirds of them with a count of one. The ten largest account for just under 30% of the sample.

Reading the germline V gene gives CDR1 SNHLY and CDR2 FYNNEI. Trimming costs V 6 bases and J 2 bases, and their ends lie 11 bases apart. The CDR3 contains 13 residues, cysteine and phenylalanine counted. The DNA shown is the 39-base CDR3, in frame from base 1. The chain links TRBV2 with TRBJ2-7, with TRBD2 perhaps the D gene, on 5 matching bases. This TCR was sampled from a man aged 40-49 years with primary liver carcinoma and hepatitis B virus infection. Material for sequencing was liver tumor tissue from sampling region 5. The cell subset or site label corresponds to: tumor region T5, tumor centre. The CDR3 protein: CASRETRAYEQYF. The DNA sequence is TGTGCCAGCAGGGAAACTAGGGCCTACGAGCAGTACTTC.